The 26 T cell receptor beta chains below all came from one sample that was sequenced in a study of blood T cell repertoires in COVID-19. TCRdb keeps only in-frame clones here, not all; method: immunoSEQ multiplex PCR. The repertoire holds around 71,000 clones, with approximately 85% as singletons. The sample consisted of peripheral blood. The receptors here all came from a man aged 80 or over with acute or convalescent COVID-19.

The chain is built from TRBV19 and TRBJ1-2, with D possibly matching TRBD1 (5 bases). V shed 6 bases and J shed 8 bases, with 22 bases lying between them. The germline CDR1 and CDR2 sequences are LNHDA and SQIVND (reference sequence). The CDR3 extends over 15 amino acids. As DNA, the CDR3 is TGTGCCAGTAGCTCTGGACACTACGTTTTGGAGGGCTACACCTTC. Its protein product is CASSSGHYVLEGYTF.

The V and J genes are TRBV7-9 and TRBJ1-4; 7 bases align to TRBD1. The CDR3 spans 14 residues. CDR1 and CDR2 (germline): SEHNR, FQNEAQ (reference sequence). Trimming cost V 3 bases and J 8 bases; bases outside gene matches: 6. CDR3 in amino acids: CASSFGQDFEKLFF. In nucleotides, the CDR3 is TGTGCCAGCAGCTTTGGACAGGATTTCGAAAAACTGTTTTTT.

CDR3 in amino acids: CASSVGDRGQGLFF. In DNA form, the CDR3 reads TGTGCCAGCAGCGTAGGGGACAGGGGGCAGGGACTGTTTTTT. V and J are TRBV9 and TRBJ1-4; 12 bases align to TRBD1. CDR3 length: 14 residues. V lost 0 bases, J lost 13 bases, and 4 bases stayed unmatched. CDR1 SGDLS and CDR2 YYNGEE come from the germline V gene.

The genes are TRBV4-3 and TRBJ2-7; TRBD2 agrees at 13 bases. Germline trimming cut 4 bases from V and 6 bases from J; bases unmatched to any gene: 6. CDR3 length: 15 residues. Germline CDR1 is LGHNA and CDR2 is YSLEER. CDR3 region: CASSLTSGGASEQYF. The CDR3 region has the DNA TGCGCCAGCAGCCTTACTAGCGGGGGGGCCAGCGAGCAGTACTTC.

The chain combines TRBV7-2 with TRBJ2-5, with a tentative D call TRBD1 (5 bases). The V gene lost 7 bases and the J gene lost 5 bases, with 17 bases spanning the gap. Germline V lookup: CDR1 SGHTA, CDR2 FQGNSA. The CDR3 contains 14 residues. CDR3 bases: TGTGCCAGCACCCTTAGTTCAGGGTTGGAGACCCAGTACTTC. This encodes CASTLSSGLETQYF.

The J gene is TRBJ2-7, the V gene TRBV7-2; D possibly corresponds to TRBD1 (6 bases). The V end lost 4 bases, the J end lost 5 bases, and 15 bases lay between the germline ends. The CDR3 extends over 14 amino acids. Germline lookup yields CDR1 SGHTA and CDR2 FQGNSA. CDR3 protein: CASSYTTGPNEQYF. The DNA for the CDR3 is TGTGCCAGCAGCTACACGACAGGTCCAAACGAGCAGTACTTC.

V usage is TRBV6-2 or TRBV6-3 and J usage is TRBJ2-5; a weak D match, TRBD1 (5 bases). Germline assignment: CDR1 MNHEY and CDR2 SVGEGT. V was shortened by 0 bases and J by 9 bases, with 11 bases between the two germline ends. The CDR3 loop spans 13 amino acids. CDR3 coding DNA: TGTGCCAGCAGTTACTCGGGGCTTGGGGCCCAGTACTTC. It yields the protein CASSYSGLGAQYF.

V gene TRBV28 combines with J gene TRBJ1-2; 8 nucleotides match TRBD1. CDR3 length: 13 amino acids. Germline values: CDR1 MDHEN, CDR2 SYDVKM. The V and J ends lost 10 bases and 7 bases, in that order; junction bases with no gene match: 11. The chain's CDR3 is CATRKDRAFGYTF. CDR3 nucleotides: TGTGCCACCCGTAAGGACAGGGCCTTTGGCTACACCTTC.

V and J are TRBV4-3 and TRBJ2-7, with D maybe TRBD2 (6 bases). The CDR3 contains 14 residues. CDR1 is LGHNA, CDR2 YSLEER, per germline. Trimming left V 1 base short and J 9 bases short, with 16 bases between. In DNA form, the CDR3 reads TGCGCCAGCAGCCAAGGATCAACGGGGGATGTGCAGTACTTC. Its protein is CASSQGSTGDVQYF.

CDR3 in DNA: TGTGCCAGCAGCGCTCCCGGGACAGCCTCCTACAATGAGCAGTTCTTC. This gives the protein CASSAPGTASYNEQFF. The chain uses TRBV9 and TRBJ2-1; 7 nucleotides align to TRBD1. Germline CDR1 is SGDLS and CDR2 is YYNGEE. The CDR3 contains 16 residues. Trimming removed 3 bases from V and 0 bases from J; junction bases left unmatched: 6. Drawing the rest from reference TRBV9 and TRBJ2-1, the complete variable domain is DSGVTQTPKHLITATGQRVTLRCSPRSGDLSVYWYQQSLDQGLQFLIQYYNGEERAKGNILERFSAQQFPDLHSELNLSSLELGDSALYFCASSAPGTASYNEQFFGPGTRLTVL.

V is TRBV11-2 and J is TRBJ2-3; TRBD2 aligns across 7 bases. With V trimmed by 4 bases and J by 2 bases, 6 bases remained unmatched. Germline loops: CDR1 SGHAT, CDR2 FQNNGV. The CDR3 has 15 amino acids. The CDR3 here is CASSSLRGVTDTQYF. DNA of the CDR3: TGTGCCAGCAGCTCACTACGGGGGGTCACAGATACGCAGTATTTT.

V is TRBV7-2 and J is TRBJ1-1; the D is unclear. Germline CDR1 and CDR2: SGHTA and FQGNSA. The CDR3 sequence is 15 residues long. V was pared by 4 bases and J by 1 base, with 13 bases between. CDR3 protein: CASSSNPGGNTEAFF. Written as DNA, the CDR3 is TGTGCCAGCAGCTCAAACCCGGGTGGGAACACTGAAGCTTTCTTT.

The chain joins TRBV5-6 to TRBJ1-2; 9 bases align to TRBD1. There are 12 residues in the CDR3. V was pared by 4 bases and J by 7 bases, with 2 bases of the junction left unmatched. CDR1 is SGHDT and CDR2 is YYEEEE in the germline V gene. This CDR3 reads CASSLGQGGYTF. CDR3 coding DNA: TGTGCCAGCAGCCTGGGACAGGGTGGCTACACCTTC.

The chain combines TRBV19 with TRBJ1-4; the D is unclear. The CDR3 totals 16 residues. Trimming removed 6 bases at V and 4 bases at J, with 18 bases between. Germline V lookup: CDR1 LNHDA, CDR2 SQIVND (reference sequence). CDR3 sequence reads: CASSPAAGEGNEKLFF. For the CDR3, the DNA is TGTGCCAGTAGCCCTGCCGCTGGGGAGGGTAATGAAAAACTGTTTTTT.

The chain carries TRBV9 and TRBJ1-2; the match to TRBD1 covers 9 bases. The germline V gene encodes CDR1 SGDLS and CDR2 YYNGEE. V gave up 4 bases and J gave up 5 bases; unmatched junction bases: 24. This CDR3 contains 20 residues. The DNA of the CDR3 is TGTGCCAGCAGCCCCAGCCTCGTCCGGGACAGGGATCAGAGTCTTTATGGCTACACCTTC. This gives the protein CASSPSLVRDRDQSLYGYTF. Supplemented by reference TRBV9 and TRBJ1-2, the full variable domain reads DSGVTQTPKHLITATGQRVTLRCSPRSGDLSVYWYQQSLDQGLQFLIQYYNGEERAKGNILERFSAQQFPDLHSELNLSSLELGDSALYFCASSPSLVRDRDQSLYGYTFGSGTRLTVV.

The V call is TRBV5-4, the J call TRBJ2-7; 10 bases are shared with TRBD2. Germline V gives CDR1 SGHNT, CDR2 YYREEE (reference sequence). The CDR3 is 15 residues long. J was trimmed by 4 bases and V by 6 bases; bases with no gene match: 10. Here the CDR3 reads CASTLVPTSGYEQYF. In DNA, the CDR3 is TGTGCCAGCACCCTTGTCCCGACTAGCGGGTACGAGCAGTACTTC.

The V call is TRBV11-3, the J call TRBJ2-3; TRBD1 matches at 7 bases. There are 14 residues in the CDR3. The germline gives CDR1 SGHNT, CDR2 YENEEA. V shed 5 bases, J shed 2 bases, and the junction held 4 bases outside the gene matches. CDR3: CASSPGQPTDTQYF. DNA for the CDR3: TGTGCCAGCAGCCCGGGACAGCCCACAGATACGCAGTATTTT.

The chain joins TRBV5-1 to TRBJ2-7, with 8 nucleotides matching TRBD1. Germline V CDR1 and CDR2: SGHRS, YFSETQ. The ends lost 5 bases at V and 4 bases at J; junction bases unmatched: 8. The CDR3 length is 14 residues. As DNA, the CDR3 is TGCGCCAGCAGGCCCGGACAGGGACAGTACGAGCAGTACTTC. This gives the protein CASRPGQGQYEQYF.

The genes are TRBV28 and TRBJ2-1; D is possibly TRBD2 (5 bases). The CDR3 runs 13 residues. The V gene's germline CDR1 is MDHEN and CDR2 SYDVKM. Between the trimmed V and J ends, which lost 2 bases and 5 bases, there was a span of 7 bases. CDR3 sequence: CASSLMRDNEQFF. CDR3 DNA: TGTGCCAGCAGTTTAATGAGGGACAATGAGCAGTTCTTC. Based on the CDR3 plus reference TRBV28 and TRBJ2-1, the full variable domain is DVKVTQSSRYLVKRTGEKVFLECVQDMDHENMFWYRQDPGLGLRLIYFSYDVKMKEKGDIPEGYSVSREKKERFSLILESASTNQTSMYLCASSLMRDNEQFFGPGTRLTVL.

The genes are TRBV6-5 and TRBJ2-1; D is uncertain. The CDR3 totals 15 residues. Trimming pared 0 bases from V and 1 base from J, leaving 7 bases between. Germline assignment: CDR1 MNHEY and CDR2 SVGAGI. The CDR3 sequence: CASSYSSASYNEQFF. CDR3 sequence (DNA): TGTGCCAGCAGTTACTCCAGCGCATCCTACAATGAGCAGTTCTTC.

This clone occurred once. The rearrangement links TRBV6-4 to TRBJ2-6; the D gene is possibly TRBD1 (5 bases). The CDR3 runs 14 residues. CDR1 is MRHNA and CDR2 is SNTAGT in the germline V gene. With 6 bases removed from V and 1 base from J, the gap between germline ends came to 7 bases. CDR3 sequence: CASSRDSGANVLTF. For the CDR3, the DNA is TGTGCCAGCAGCAGGGATTCTGGGGCCAACGTCCTGACTTTC.

The rearrangement joins TRBV27 to TRBJ1-5, with D possibly TRBD1 on 6 matching bases. V was cut by 5 bases and J by 0 bases, with 8 bases left in between. Germline assignment: CDR1 MNHEY and CDR2 SMNVEV (reference sequence). The CDR3 is 14 residues long. In DNA, the CDR3 is TGTGCCAGCAGTGCAGGGGTTAGCAATCAGCCCCAGCATTTT. Protein product: CASSAGVSNQPQHF.

V gene TRBV7-9 combines with J gene TRBJ1-4; perhaps TRBD1 as D (6 bases). CDR3 length: 15 residues. Germline values: CDR1 SEHNR, CDR2 FQNEAQ (reference sequence). Between the trimmed V and J ends, which lost 5 bases and 7 bases, there was a span of 17 bases. CDR3 region: CASSVLQGFIEKLFF. CDR3 DNA sequence: TGTGCCAGCAGCGTATTACAGGGTTTCATTGAAAAACTGTTTTTT.

The J gene is TRBJ2-7, the V gene TRBV5-1, with TRBD2 matching 9 bases. The CDR3 runs to 15 residues. The V segment lost 6 bases and the J segment 0 bases; nucleotides outside the gene matches: 7. CDR1 and CDR2 (germline): SGHRS, YFSETQ. The CDR3 sequence is CASTPLAGISYEQYF. The CDR3 DNA is TGCGCCAGCACCCCCCTAGCGGGGATCTCCTACGAGCAGTACTTC.

This clone was picked up one time. This rearrangement joins TRBV3-1 (or the pseudogene TRBV3-2) to TRBJ1-4, with a weak D call TRBD1 (5 bases). The CDR3 contains 16 residues. Trimming stripped 1 base from V and 3 bases from J, with 12 bases between. CDR1 and CDR2 from the germline V gene are LGHDT and YNNKEL (reference sequence). CDR3 sequence reads: CASSQAEGLANEKLFF. The CDR3 DNA is TGTGCCAGCAGCCAAGCGGAGGGGCTTGCTAATGAAAAACTGTTTTTT.

The chain joins TRBV2 to TRBJ2-2; 7 nucleotides line up with TRBD1. Germline CDR1 SNHLY, CDR2 FYNNEI. This CDR3 is built from 14 residues. Trimming took 7 bases from V and 5 from J; bases not matched to a gene: 7. For the CDR3, the DNA is TGTGCCAGCAAGACCGGGACAGATACCGGGGAGCTGTTTTTT. This gives the protein CASKTGTDTGELFF.